This T cell receptor (beta chain) was retrieved from a study of early T cells in non-severe SARS-CoV-2 infection. The CDR3 runs 17 residues. Germline values: CDR1 SGHTA, CDR2 FQGNSA. V lost 1 base to trimming and J lost 3 bases, with 18 bases between them. At least ten counts were recorded for this clonotype. TCRdb analysed the 5' RACE reads with MiXCR anew, one entry per CDR3 protein. This sample has tens of thousands of distinct CDR3 sequences, with roughly 7% found just once. This sequence joins TRBV7-2 and TRBJ2-5; D might be TRBD2 (6 bases). This clonotype was sampled from an adult who was a healthcare worker with PCR-confirmed SARS-CoV-2 infection or an uninfected control (not recorded which). Material: whole blood. The CDR3 protein is CASSLVKASDLKETQYF. The CDR3 DNA reads as TGTGCCAGCAGCTTAGTTAAGGCTAGCGACTTAAAAGAGACCCAGTACTTC. Looking up the rest from reference TRBV7-2 and TRBJ2-5 gives the full variable domain: GAGVSQSPSNKVTEKGKDVELRCDPISGHTALYWYRQSLGQGLEFLIYFQGNSAPDKSGLPSDRFSAERTGGSVSTLTIQRTQQEDSAVYLCASSLVKASDLKETQYFGPGTRLLVL.